Below are 22 T cell receptor beta chains sequenced from a single sample in a study of technical replicates of blood from a handful of donors. The data were produced by immunoSEQ multiplex PCR, yet TCRdb's version contains in-frame clones alone and is incomplete. Found here are roughly 14,000 clones, just over 85% of them singletons; the top ten hold over 10%. Sequencing used PBMCs. The receptor source for this set is a human donor in good health.

The chain links TRBV10-2 to TRBJ1-1, with 10 bases identical to TRBD1. Germline values: CDR1 WSHSY, CDR2 SAAADI. The V segment lost 6 bases and the J segment 5 bases; nucleotides outside the gene matches: 6. This CDR3 is 14 amino acids long. The CDR3 loop reads CASSGTGEGTEAFF. As DNA, the CDR3 is TGCGCCAGCAGCGGGACAGGGGAAGGGACTGAAGCTTTCTTT.

This rearrangement joins TRBV27 to TRBJ1-2; tentative D call: TRBD1 (6 bases). The CDR3 consists of 12 residues. V lost 4 bases and J 8 bases, leaving 11 bases between the germline ends. Germline CDR1 MNHEY, CDR2 SMNVEV (reference sequence). In nucleotides, the CDR3 is TGTGCCAGCAGTTCTCAGGGGCTCGGCTACACCTTC. Translation gives CASSSQGLGYTF.

The chain has TRBV5-1 and TRBJ2-2; 8 nucleotides align to TRBD2. CDR1 SGHRS and CDR2 YFSETQ come from the germline V gene. The V and J ends lost 0 bases and 7 bases, in that order; junction bases with no gene match: 2. CDR3 size: 14 residues. For the CDR3, the DNA is TGCGCCAGCAGCTTGGATCGGGAGGGCGGGGAGCTGTTTTTT. Translated: CASSLDREGGELFF. Supplemented by reference TRBV5-1 and TRBJ2-2, the full variable domain reads KAGVTQTPRYLIKTRGQQVTLSCSPISGHRSVSWYQQTPGQGLQFLFEYFSETQRNKGNFPGRFSGRQFSNSRSEMNVSTLELGDSALYLCASSLDREGGELFFGEGSRLTVL.

V and J are TRBV7-2 and TRBJ1-3; D ambiguous. V dropped 0 bases and J dropped 2 bases, with 14 bases sitting between them. The CDR3 runs 17 residues. Per germline, CDR1 SGHTA and CDR2 FQGNSA. As DNA, the CDR3 is TGTGCCAGCAGCTTAGCGGCAGGTCGGAATACTGGAAACACCATATATTTT. Translated: CASSLAAGRNTGNTIYF.

This chain connects TRBV6-1 to TRBJ2-7; TRBD1 is a possible D gene (6 bases). The CDR3 runs 15 residues. The V end lost 4 bases, the J end lost 2 bases, and 15 bases lay between the germline ends. Looked up from germline, CDR1 is MNHNS and CDR2 is SASEGT. The CDR3 loop reads CASSGAAQGTYEQYF. CDR3 nucleotide sequence: TGTGCCAGCAGTGGGGCCGCTCAGGGGACCTACGAGCAGTACTTC.

This clone appeared a single time. The chain links TRBV7-6 to TRBJ2-5; the D gene is possibly TRBD1 (5 bases). The CDR3 is 17 residues long. Trimming cost V 1 base and J 5 bases, with 20 bases left between them. The germline gives CDR1 SGHVS, CDR2 FNYEAQ. Here the CDR3 DNA reads TGTGCCAGCAGCTTAGGTTTCGGAGTTACTAAGGGGGAGACCCAGTACTTC. It encodes CASSLGFGVTKGETQYF.

The V call is TRBV7-3, the J call TRBJ2-3, with D unresolved. Per germline, CDR1 SGHTA and CDR2 FQGTGA. This CDR3 has 13 amino acids. Deletions cut 5 bases from V and 2 bases from J, with 8 bases between. CDR3 sequence reads: CASSPSSTDTQYF. CDR3 in DNA: TGTGCCAGCAGCCCTTCTTCCACAGATACGCAGTATTTT.

The chain joins TRBV6-5 to TRBJ2-5, with 8 bases aligning to TRBD1. After removal of 4 bases from V and 5 bases from J, the junction contained 9 bases not matched to a gene. This CDR3 comprises 15 residues. Germline CDR1 MNHEY, CDR2 SVGAGI. CDR3 residues: CASSFSTGVGETQYF. Here the CDR3 DNA reads TGTGCCAGCAGTTTTTCGACAGGGGTTGGTGAGACCCAGTACTTC.

In its sample, this clone ranks as medium-sized. This chain uses TRBV25-1 with TRBJ2-2, with D unresolved. This CDR3 has 13 residues. From germline, CDR1 is MGHDK and CDR2 SYGVNS. The V gene lost 3 bases and the J gene lost 5 bases, with 7 bases spanning the gap. Here the CDR3 reads CASSEYSTGELFF. The CDR3 DNA follows: TGTGCCAGCAGTGAGTACAGTACCGGGGAGCTGTTTTTT.

This chain connects TRBV7-9 to TRBJ2-2; D possibly corresponds to TRBD2 (6 bases). V lost 0 bases, J lost 1 base, and 6 bases lay in between. Per the germline V gene, CDR1 is SEHNR and CDR2 is FQNEAQ (reference sequence). The CDR3 contains 15 residues. The chain's CDR3 is CASSLAGGNTGELFF. CDR3 coding DNA: TGTGCCAGCAGCTTAGCGGGAGGGAACACCGGGGAGCTGTTTTTT.

The chain recombines TRBV5-1 with TRBJ2-7; 7 bases fit TRBD1. Germline CDR1 and CDR2: SGHRS and YFSETQ. V dropped 5 bases and J dropped 0; count of bases not matched to a gene: 5. The CDR3 runs to 14 residues. The CDR3 DNA is TGCGCCAGCAGAAACCGGACAGGCTCCTACGAGCAGTACTTC. Amino acids: CASRNRTGSYEQYF.

This chain links TRBV2 with TRBJ2-7; 9 nucleotides line up with TRBD2. Germline lookup yields CDR1 SNHLY and CDR2 FYNNEI. The junction had 5 bases not matched to a gene; V was cut back by 8 bases and J by 3 bases. The CDR3 runs to 13 residues. The CDR3 bases are TGTGCCAGCGCGGGGGGGCTAAGCTACGAGCAGTACTTC. It translates to CASAGGLSYEQYF. Full variable domain (outside the CDR3, taken from reference TRBV2 and TRBJ2-7): EPEVTQTPSHQVTQMGQEVILRCVPISNHLYFYWYRQILGQKVEFLVSFYNNEISEKSEIFDDQFSVERPDGSNFTLKIRSTKLEDSAMYFCASAGGLSYEQYFGPGTRLTVT.

V gene TRBV6-6 combines with J gene TRBJ2-7; 7 positions agree with TRBD1. Unmatched junction bases numbered 8, after V lost 5 bases and J lost 1 base. The germline V gene has CDR1 MNHNY and CDR2 SVGAGI (reference sequence). The CDR3 consists of 15 residues. CDR3 protein: CASSPTGTLSYEQYF. CDR3 sequence (DNA): TGTGCCAGCAGTCCGACAGGGACCCTGTCCTACGAGCAGTACTTC.

J is TRBJ2-1 and V is TRBV28; perhaps TRBD2 as D (5 bases). V was trimmed by 5 bases and J by 5 bases, leaving 13 bases between them. The germline CDR1 and CDR2 sequences are MDHEN and SYDVKM. The CDR3 is made up of 14 amino acids. In DNA form, the CDR3 reads TGTGCCAGCAGTGTAACAACTAGGAACAATGAGCAGTTCTTC. This gives the protein CASSVTTRNNEQFF.

The chain couples TRBV11-2 to TRBJ1-5; no definite D call. From germline, CDR1 is SGHAT and CDR2 FQNNGV. Trimming removed 8 bases from V and 3 bases from J, with 11 bases in between. The CDR3 sequence is 13 residues long. The CDR3 protein is CASGLSTNQPQHF. The CDR3 DNA reads as TGTGCCAGCGGGCTTAGTACCAATCAGCCCCAGCATTTT.

V is TRBV6-5 and J is TRBJ1-1; D uncertain. The germline gives CDR1 MNHEY, CDR2 SVGAGI. The CDR3 runs to 13 residues. The ends were cut back, 7 bases at V and 0 bases at J, with 9 bases in the middle. The chain's CDR3 is CASKDTLNTEAFF. Here the CDR3 DNA reads TGTGCCAGCAAAGACACCTTGAACACTGAAGCTTTCTTT.

The genes are TRBV12-2 and TRBJ2-1; TRBD1 was called by the table and not checked on the DNA. TRBV12-2 is reported as a pseudogene. CDR3 length equals 18 residues. DNA for the CDR3: TGTGCAAGTCGCTTAGAACTCCAGGGAACCCTTTACTTCGATGAGCAGTTCTTC. This translates into CASRLELQGTLYFDEQFF.

V and J are TRBV6-4 and TRBJ2-1; TRBD2 matches 9 bases. J was trimmed by 5 bases and V by 4 bases; bases with no gene match: 6. Germline CDR1 and CDR2: MRHNA and SNTAGT. The CDR3 is 15 amino acids. The CDR3 sequence is CASSVVAGGDNEQFF. The CDR3 nucleotides read TGTGCCAGCAGTGTGGTTGCGGGAGGGGACAATGAGCAGTTCTTC.

The CDR3 region has the DNA TGTGCCAGCAGCTTGTTCCGCGGGAGGTCTGACAATGAGCAGTTCTTC. Translating it yields CASSLFRGRSDNEQFF. The chain uses TRBV5-6 and TRBJ2-1; 8 bases map to TRBD2. The CDR3 is 16 amino acids. V lost 1 base, J lost 5 bases, and 8 bases stayed unmatched. Germline loops: CDR1 SGHDT, CDR2 YYEEEE.

This clone was seen more than once but under ten times. The chain uses TRBV7-9 and TRBJ2-1; 10 bases are a match to TRBD2. The CDR3 length is 14 residues. With 7 bases clipped from V and 7 bases from J, the junction kept 7 bases outside the gene matches. Germline CDR1 and CDR2: SEHNR and FQNEAQ (reference sequence). The CDR3 nucleotides are TGTGCCAGCATCATAGCGGGAGGTTTTAATGAGCAGTTCTTC. Amino acid sequence: CASIIAGGFNEQFF.

This chain joins TRBV2 and TRBJ2-7, with 8 bases fitting TRBD2. In germline, CDR1 is SNHLY, CDR2 FYNNEI. The CDR3 sequence is 12 residues long. For the CDR3, the DNA is TGTTCGGGCGGGGGGCTCTCCTACGAGCAGTACTTC. This codes for CSGGGLSYEQYF.

The V gene is TRBV6-1, the J gene TRBJ1-1; D not resolved. Germline CDR1 and CDR2: MNHNS and SASEGT. The CDR3 length is 14 residues. V was pared by 0 bases and J by 1 base, with 6 bases between. CDR3 amino acids: CASSEARGNTEAFF. In DNA, the CDR3 is TGTGCCAGCAGTGAAGCGCGTGGGAACACTGAAGCTTTCTTT.